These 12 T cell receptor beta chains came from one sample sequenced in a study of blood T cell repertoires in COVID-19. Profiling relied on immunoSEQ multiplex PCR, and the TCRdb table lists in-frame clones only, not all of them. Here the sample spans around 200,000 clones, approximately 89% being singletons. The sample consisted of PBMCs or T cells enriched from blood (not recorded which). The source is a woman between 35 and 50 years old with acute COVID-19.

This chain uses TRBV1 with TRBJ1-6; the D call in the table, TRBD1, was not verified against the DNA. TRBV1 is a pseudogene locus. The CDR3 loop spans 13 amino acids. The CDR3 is CTSRGGQGRPLHF. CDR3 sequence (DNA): TGCACCAGCAGGGGGGGACAGGGCAGACCCCTCCACTTT.

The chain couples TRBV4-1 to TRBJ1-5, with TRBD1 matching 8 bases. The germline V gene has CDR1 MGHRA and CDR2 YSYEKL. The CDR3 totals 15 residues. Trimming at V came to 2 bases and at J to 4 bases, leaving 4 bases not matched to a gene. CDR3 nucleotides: TGCGCCAGCAGCCAAACGACAGGGGAGAATCAGCCCCAGCATTTT. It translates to CASSQTTGENQPQHF.

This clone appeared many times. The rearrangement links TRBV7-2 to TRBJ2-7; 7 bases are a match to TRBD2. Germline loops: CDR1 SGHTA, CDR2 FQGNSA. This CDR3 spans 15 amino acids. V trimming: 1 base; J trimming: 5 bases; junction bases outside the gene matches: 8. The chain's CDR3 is CASSLGGGSINEQYF. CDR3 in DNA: TGTGCCAGCAGCTTAGGGGGCGGGAGTATTAACGAGCAGTACTTC.

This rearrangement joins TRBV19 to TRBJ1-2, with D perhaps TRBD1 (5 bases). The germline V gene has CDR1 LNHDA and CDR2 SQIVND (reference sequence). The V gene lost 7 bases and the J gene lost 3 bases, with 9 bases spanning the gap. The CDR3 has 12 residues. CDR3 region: CASKVTDYGYTF. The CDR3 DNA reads TGTGCCAGTAAAGTGACAGACTATGGCTACACCTTC.

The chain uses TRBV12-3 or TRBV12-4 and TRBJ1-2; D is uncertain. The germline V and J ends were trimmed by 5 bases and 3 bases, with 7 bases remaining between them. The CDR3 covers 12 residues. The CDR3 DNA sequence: TGTGCCAGCAGTCTCCTATACTATGGCTACACCTTC. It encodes CASSLLYYGYTF.

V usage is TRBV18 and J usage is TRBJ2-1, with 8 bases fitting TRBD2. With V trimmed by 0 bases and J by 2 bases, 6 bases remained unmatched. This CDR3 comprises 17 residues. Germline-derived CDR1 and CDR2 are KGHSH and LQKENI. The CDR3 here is CASSPPTGGGTYNEQFF. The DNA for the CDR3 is TGTGCCAGCTCACCACCAACGGGGGGGGGCACCTACAATGAGCAGTTCTTC.

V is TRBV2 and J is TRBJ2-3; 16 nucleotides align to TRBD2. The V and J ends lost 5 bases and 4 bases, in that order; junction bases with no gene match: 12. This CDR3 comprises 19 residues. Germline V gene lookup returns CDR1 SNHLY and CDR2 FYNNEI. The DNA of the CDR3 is TGTGCCAGCAGTCTAAGACCGGGACTAGCGGGGGGGCCCCCAGATACGCAGTATTTT. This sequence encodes CASSLRPGLAGGPPDTQYF.

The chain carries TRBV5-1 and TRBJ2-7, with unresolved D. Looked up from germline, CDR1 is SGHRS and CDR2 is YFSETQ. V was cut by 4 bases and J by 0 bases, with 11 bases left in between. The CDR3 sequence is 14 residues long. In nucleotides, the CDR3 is TGCGCCAGCAGCCAGGCGACGGCCTCCTACGAGCAGTACTTC. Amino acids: CASSQATASYEQYF. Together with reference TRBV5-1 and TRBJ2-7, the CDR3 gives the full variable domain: KAGVTQTPRYLIKTRGQQVTLSCSPISGHRSVSWYQQTPGQGLQFLFEYFSETQRNKGNFPGRFSGRQFSNSRSEMNVSTLELGDSALYLCASSQATASYEQYFGPGTRLTVT.

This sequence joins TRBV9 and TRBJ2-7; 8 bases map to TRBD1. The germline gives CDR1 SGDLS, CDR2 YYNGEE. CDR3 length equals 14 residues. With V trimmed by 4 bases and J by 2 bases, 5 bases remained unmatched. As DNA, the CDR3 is TGTGCCAGCAGCCCCGGGACAGGCCCCTACGAGCAGTACTTC. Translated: CASSPGTGPYEQYF.

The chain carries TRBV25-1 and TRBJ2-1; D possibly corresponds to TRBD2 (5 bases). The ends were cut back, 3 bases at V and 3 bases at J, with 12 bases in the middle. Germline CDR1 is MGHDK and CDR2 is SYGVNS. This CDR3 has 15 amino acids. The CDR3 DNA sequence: TGTGCCAGCAGTGACCCGCGGGCCATCTACAATGAGCAGTTCTTC. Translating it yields CASSDPRAIYNEQFF.

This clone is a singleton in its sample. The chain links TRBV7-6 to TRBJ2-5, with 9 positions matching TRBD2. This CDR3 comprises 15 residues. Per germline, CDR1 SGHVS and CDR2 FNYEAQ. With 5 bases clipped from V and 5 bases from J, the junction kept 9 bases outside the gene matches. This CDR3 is CASSKLAGKGETQYF. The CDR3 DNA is TGTGCCAGCAGCAAGCTAGCGGGGAAGGGTGAGACCCAGTACTTC.

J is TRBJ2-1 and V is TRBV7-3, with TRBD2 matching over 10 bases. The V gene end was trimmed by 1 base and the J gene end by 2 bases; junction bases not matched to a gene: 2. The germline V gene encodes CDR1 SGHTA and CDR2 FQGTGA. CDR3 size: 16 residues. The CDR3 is CASSLRTSGPYNEQFF. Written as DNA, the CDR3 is TGTGCCAGCAGCTTAAGGACTAGCGGCCCCTACAATGAGCAGTTCTTC.